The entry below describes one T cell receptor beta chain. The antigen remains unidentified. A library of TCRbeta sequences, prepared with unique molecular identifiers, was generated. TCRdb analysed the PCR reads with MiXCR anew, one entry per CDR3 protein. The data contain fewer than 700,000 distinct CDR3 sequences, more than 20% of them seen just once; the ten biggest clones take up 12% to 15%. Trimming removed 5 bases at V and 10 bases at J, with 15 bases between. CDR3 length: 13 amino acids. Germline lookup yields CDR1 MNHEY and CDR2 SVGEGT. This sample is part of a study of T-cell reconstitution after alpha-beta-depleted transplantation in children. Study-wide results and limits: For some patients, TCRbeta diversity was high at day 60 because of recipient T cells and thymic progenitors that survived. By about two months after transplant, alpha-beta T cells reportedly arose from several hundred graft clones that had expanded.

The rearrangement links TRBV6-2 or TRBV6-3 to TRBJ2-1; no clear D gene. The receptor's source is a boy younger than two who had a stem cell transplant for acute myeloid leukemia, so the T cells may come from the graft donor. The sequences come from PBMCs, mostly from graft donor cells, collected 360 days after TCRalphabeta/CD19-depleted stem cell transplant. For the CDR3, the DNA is TGTGCCAGCAGTCAGCTTTGGGGTGAAGAGCAGTTCTTC. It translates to CASSQLWGEEQFF.